This TCR beta chain was sequenced during a study of human T cells and chemical hapten exposure. With 3 bases removed from V and 9 bases from J, the gap between germline ends came to 15 bases. The CDR3 covers 15 residues. CDR1 is LNHDA, CDR2 SQIVND, per germline (reference sequence). To note about this clonotype: A much larger clone differs by one base, so this may be a read error.

TCRdb re-called the RACE reads with MiXCR, one entry per CDR3 protein. Seen here are around 300,000 distinct CDR3 sequences, 5.5% observed once, and the top ten hold around 8%. Time point defined: pre-sensitization, week 0. Regarding treatment: therapeutic diphenylcyclopropenone sensitization with weekly scalp DPC. The TCR comes from a woman aged 18 to 35 with alopecia areata. Some clones in this sample may be carry-over from other donors' samples. This specimen consisted of whole blood, obtained in connection with sensitization to the hapten diphenylcyclopropenone (DPC). V is TRBV19 and J is TRBJ1-6, with D perhaps matching TRBD1 (6 bases). The DNA for the CDR3 is TGTGCCAGTAGTATCAACGGACAGAGCGGTTCACCCCTCCACTTT. Its translation is CASSINGQSGSPLHF.